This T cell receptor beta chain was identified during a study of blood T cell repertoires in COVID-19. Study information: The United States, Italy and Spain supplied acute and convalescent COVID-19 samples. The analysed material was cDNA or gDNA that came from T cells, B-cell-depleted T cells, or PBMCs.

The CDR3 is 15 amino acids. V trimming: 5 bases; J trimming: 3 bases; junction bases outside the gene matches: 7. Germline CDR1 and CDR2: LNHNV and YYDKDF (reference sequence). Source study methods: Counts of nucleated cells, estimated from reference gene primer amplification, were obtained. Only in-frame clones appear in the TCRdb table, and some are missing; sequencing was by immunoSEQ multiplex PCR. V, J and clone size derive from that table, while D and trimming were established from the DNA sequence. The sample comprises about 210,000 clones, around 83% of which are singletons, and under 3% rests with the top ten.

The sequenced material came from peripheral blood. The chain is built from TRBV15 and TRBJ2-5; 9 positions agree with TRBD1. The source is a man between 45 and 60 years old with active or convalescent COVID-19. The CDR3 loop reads CATSRDRGYEETQYF. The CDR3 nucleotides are TGTGCCACCAGCCGCGACAGGGGGTACGAAGAGACCCAGTACTTC.